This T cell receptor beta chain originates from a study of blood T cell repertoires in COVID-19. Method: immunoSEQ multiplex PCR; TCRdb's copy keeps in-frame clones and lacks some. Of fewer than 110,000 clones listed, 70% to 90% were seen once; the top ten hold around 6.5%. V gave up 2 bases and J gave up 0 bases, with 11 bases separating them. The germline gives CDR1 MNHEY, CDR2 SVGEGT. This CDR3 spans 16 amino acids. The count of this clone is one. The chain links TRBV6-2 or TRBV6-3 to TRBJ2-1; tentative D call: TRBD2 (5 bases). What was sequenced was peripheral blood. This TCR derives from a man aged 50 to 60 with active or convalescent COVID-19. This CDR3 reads CASSYRWESSYNEQFF. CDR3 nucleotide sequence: TGTGCCAGCAGTTACAGGTGGGAGAGCTCCTACAATGAGCAGTTCTTC.